This T cell receptor beta chain appears in the sequencing data of a study of cytomegalovirus exposure and HLA in healthy donors. Study-wide background: A prior analysis found about 120 million unique TCR beta sequences from 150 million to 200 million T cells.

The PCR employed 60 Vbeta primers together with 13 Jbeta primers. The method was immunoSEQ multiplex PCR; TCRdb's version includes in-frame clones alone and lacks a portion of them. The sample has approximately 150,000 clones, over 70% seen once. V shed 4 bases, J shed 5 bases, and the junction held 7 bases outside the gene matches. Germline CDR1 SGDLS, CDR2 YYNGEE. The CDR3 has 15 residues. On this clone: What it binds is unknown.

Study outcomes and limitations: Analysis was carried out at a later point, and it linked a missense DCLRE1C variant to TCR beta V- and J-gene trimming.

This receptor was obtained from a woman between 40 and 55 years old in good health and CMV-seronegative. This sequence joins TRBV9 and TRBJ2-1, with 9 bases that match TRBD1. Sequenced sample: PBMCs. In DNA form, the CDR3 reads TGTGCCAGCAGCAAACAGGGGGCCAAGAACAATGAGCAGTTCTTC. Translation gives CASSKQGAKNNEQFF.